This T cell receptor (beta chain) was observed in a study of Ad26.COV2.S vaccination and SARS-CoV-2 variants. About the study: Administration of Ad26.COV2.S was intramuscular, either once or twice 56 days apart.

The CDR3 runs to 15 residues. V was clipped by 0 bases and J by 0 bases, with 9 bases between them. CDR1 MNHEY and CDR2 SMNVEV come from the germline V gene (reference sequence). The study's findings and limits: Compared with placebo recipients, vaccine recipients had higher spike-specific TCR breadth.

Here immunoSEQ multiplex PCR was the method, and the copy in TCRdb shows in-frame clones only, minus some. Of around 310,000 clones in the sample, roughly 90% were seen once. As to this clone: Its antigen remains unidentified.

Described treatment: 15 to 20 received Ad26.COV2.S at low or high dose, single or two shots; 5 received placebo; per-sample allocation not given. Sampling was done on day 63 after the first vaccine or placebo injection. The TCR comes from a person aged 18 to 59 who received the Ad26.COV2.S COVID-19 vaccine or a placebo. The chain uses TRBV27 and TRBJ2-7; no reliable D call. This specimen consisted of peripheral blood, obtained in a trial of Ad26.COV2.S vaccine versus placebo. The chain's CDR3 is CASSLSFRSSYEQYF. CDR3 in DNA: TGTGCCAGCAGTTTATCCTTCCGGAGCTCCTACGAGCAGTACTTC.